What follows is one T cell receptor (beta chain) and its context. Its antigen is currently unknown. With baseline, cycle 4 day 1, and cycle 7 day 1 as timepoints, blood was sampled. TCRdb's copy holds only in-frame clones and misses some; the assay was immunoSEQ multiplex PCR. The sample holds more than 80,000 clones; around 87% are singletons and the top ten take around 1.6%. These data originate in a study of OX40 agonist ivuxolimab in advanced cancers. Overall study results and limits: There were, on average, more expanded clones in CD8+ T cells than in CD4+. CD4+ and CD8+ blood T cells expanded clonally by week 6 at 0.1 to 3.0 mg/kg.

Sequenced here: CD4+ or CD8+ T cells sorted from blood, sampled in a trial of the OX40 agonist ivuxolimab. The clonotype was recovered from an adult with an advanced solid tumor such as melanoma, head and neck, liver or kidney cancer.

This CDR3 reads CASSIWGAGGGSYNEQFF. The CDR3 DNA reads as TGTGCCAGTAGTATATGGGGGGCAGGGGGCGGCTCCTACAATGAGCAGTTCTTC. This chain joins TRBV19 and TRBJ2-1; 8 bases fit TRBD1. With 2 bases clipped from V and 0 bases from J, the junction kept 9 bases outside the gene matches. The CDR3 has 18 residues. Per germline, CDR1 LNHDA and CDR2 SQIVND (reference sequence).